Listed below are T cell receptor beta chains from one sample, sequenced in a study of radiotherapy plus CTLA-4 blockade in lung cancer. Measured with immunoSEQ multiplex PCR; TCRdb has only the in-frame clones, and not every one. The sample contains about 72,000 clones, more than 75% of which appear only once. Specimen: peripheral blood, collected from a patient treated with radiotherapy plus ipilimumab. The receptors were gathered from a human donor with non-small cell lung cancer who had a complete response to radiotherapy plus ipilimumab. Both conserved end residues are part of each CDR3. Each record gives: CDR3 protein, CDR3 DNA, V gene, J gene, clone size, D gene. D genes are given only for firm matches. Clone size is given for some rows only: seen once, a few or many times, or a class if the clone is expanded.

CDR3aa: CASSVGSGTGREQFF; CDR3nt: TGTGCCAGCAGCGTAGGATCCGGGACAGGGAGGGAGCAGTTCTTC; v_gene: TRBV9; j_gene: TRBJ2-1; abundance: -; d_gene: TRBD1
CDR3aa: CASSLAGVLQFF; CDR3nt: TGTGCCAGCAGTCTAGCGGGGGTACTACAGTTCTTC; v_gene: TRBV2; j_gene: TRBJ2-1; abundance: -; d_gene: TRBD2
CDR3aa: CASSGRVGGSTDTQYF; CDR3nt: TGTGCCAGCAGCGGCAGGGTTGGCGGGAGTACAGATACGCAGTATTTT; v_gene: TRBV9; j_gene: TRBJ2-3; abundance: few; d_gene: TRBD2
CDR3aa: CASSYQVNQPQHF; CDR3nt: TGTGCCAGCAGTTACCAGGTAAATCAGCCCCAGCATTTT; v_gene: TRBV6-5; j_gene: TRBJ1-5; abundance: -; d_gene: -
CDR3aa: CASSFEDRGEQFF; CDR3nt: TGCGCCAGCAGCTTCGAGGACAGGGGTGAGCAGTTCTTC; v_gene: TRBV5-1; j_gene: TRBJ2-1; abundance: -; d_gene: TRBD1
CDR3aa: CAWSQDRGGQPQHF; CDR3nt: TGTGCCTGGAGTCAAGACAGGGGTGGTCAGCCCCAGCATTTT; v_gene: TRBV30; j_gene: TRBJ1-5; abundance: -; d_gene: TRBD1
CDR3aa: CASSLALERERYNEQFF; CDR3nt: TGCGCCAGCAGCTTGGCCCTGGAGCGGGAGCGCTACAATGAGCAGTTCTTC; v_gene: TRBV5-1; j_gene: TRBJ2-1; abundance: -; d_gene: TRBD2
CDR3aa: CAISARAGLAGGLLSTDTQYF; CDR3nt: TGTGCCATCAGCGCCCGAGCAGGACTAGCGGGAGGGCTCCTTAGCACAGATACGCAGTATTTT; v_gene: TRBV10-3; j_gene: TRBJ2-3; abundance: -; d_gene: TRBD2
CDR3aa: CASRSQGGTEAFF; CDR3nt: TGTGCCAGCAGGTCCCAGGGTGGAACTGAAGCTTTCTTT; v_gene: TRBV6-5; j_gene: TRBJ1-1; abundance: -; d_gene: -
CDR3aa: CASSQETGRPSEQFF; CDR3nt: TGCGCCAGCAGCCAAGAAACGGGGCGTCCAAGTGAGCAGTTCTTC; v_gene: TRBV4-3; j_gene: TRBJ2-1; abundance: -; d_gene: -
CDR3aa: CASSHGGSGGPDTQYF; CDR3nt: TGTGCCAGCAGCCATGGGGGATCCGGAGGGCCAGATACGCAGTATTTT; v_gene: TRBV5-4; j_gene: TRBJ2-3; abundance: -; d_gene: -
CDR3aa: CASLSYYGYTF; CDR3nt: TGTGCCAGCCTCTCGTACTATGGCTACACCTTC; v_gene: TRBV27; j_gene: TRBJ1-2; abundance: -; d_gene: -
CDR3aa: CASSLVDPGAKNYEQYF; CDR3nt: TGTGCCAGCTCACTAGTTGATCCGGGAGCTAAGAACTACGAGCAGTACTTC; v_gene: TRBV18; j_gene: TRBJ2-7; abundance: -; d_gene: -
CDR3aa: CASSSGQGNSPLHF; CDR3nt: TGTGCCAGCTCATCAGGACAGGGGAATTCACCCCTCCACTTT; v_gene: TRBV18; j_gene: TRBJ1-6; abundance: few; d_gene: TRBD1
CDR3aa: CASSGLGTGVEKLFF; CDR3nt: TGTGCCAGCAGCGGCCTCGGGACAGGGGTCGAAAAACTGTTTTTT; v_gene: TRBV13; j_gene: TRBJ1-4; abundance: -; d_gene: TRBD1
CDR3aa: CASTAQDYSYEQYF; CDR3nt: TGTGCCAGCACCGCCCAGGACTACTCCTACGAGCAGTACTTC; v_gene: TRBV7-2; j_gene: TRBJ2-7; abundance: -; d_gene: -
CDR3aa: CAITPGQNTGELFF; CDR3nt: TGTGCCATCACCCCGGGACAGAACACCGGGGAGCTGTTTTTT; v_gene: TRBV10-3; j_gene: TRBJ2-2; abundance: -; d_gene: -
CDR3aa: CASISSGRALTGELFF; CDR3nt: TGTGCCAGTATTTCTAGCGGGAGGGCCTTAACCGGGGAGCTGTTTTTT; v_gene: TRBV19; j_gene: TRBJ2-2; abundance: -; d_gene: TRBD2
CDR3aa: CASSDSTGNTIYF; CDR3nt: TGTGCCAGCAGTGACTCGACCGGAAACACCATATATTTT; v_gene: TRBV6-4; j_gene: TRBJ1-3; abundance: -; d_gene: -
CDR3aa: CASSKEGRENSPLHF; CDR3nt: TGTGCCAGCAGTAAGGAAGGTCGGGAGAATTCACCCCTCCACTTT; v_gene: TRBV9; j_gene: TRBJ1-6; abundance: -; d_gene: -
CDR3aa: CASSRAANTGELFF; CDR3nt: TGTGCCAGCTCCCGGGCGGCGAACACCGGGGAGCTGTTTTTT; v_gene: TRBV6-5; j_gene: TRBJ2-2; abundance: -; d_gene: -
CDR3aa: CASSLDQGFGNTIYF; CDR3nt: TGCGCCAGCAGCTTGGACCAGGGGTTTGGAAACACCATATATTTT; v_gene: TRBV5-1; j_gene: TRBJ1-3; abundance: -; d_gene: -
CDR3aa: CASSTGPDSNTGELFF; CDR3nt: TGTGCCAGTAGTACGGGGCCAGACTCGAACACCGGGGAGCTGTTTTTT; v_gene: TRBV19; j_gene: TRBJ2-2; abundance: -; d_gene: -
CDR3aa: CASSLHYGELFF; CDR3nt: TGTGCCAGCAGCTTACACTACGGGGAGCTGTTTTTT; v_gene: TRBV7-9; j_gene: TRBJ2-2; abundance: -; d_gene: -
CDR3aa: CASSLVWKGDPEAFF; CDR3nt: TGTGCCAGCAGCTTAGTATGGAAGGGGGACCCTGAAGCTTTCTTT; v_gene: TRBV7-2; j_gene: TRBJ1-1; abundance: -; d_gene: -
CDR3aa: CASSRGRPRHNEQFF; CDR3nt: TGTGCCAGCAGCCGAGGACGGCCAAGGCACAATGAGCAGTTCTTC; v_gene: TRBV7-2; j_gene: TRBJ2-1; abundance: -; d_gene: -
CDR3aa: CASSYSLRAGNTIYF; CDR3nt: TGTGCCAGCAGTTACTCGCTCAGAGCTGGAAACACCATATATTTT; v_gene: TRBV6-6; j_gene: TRBJ1-3; abundance: -; d_gene: -
CDR3aa: CASSVVRTSDKAFF; CDR3nt: TGCGCCAGCAGCGTGGTCAGGACTTCGGATAAAGCTTTCTTT; v_gene: TRBV10-1; j_gene: TRBJ1-1; abundance: few; d_gene: -
CDR3aa: CASSTGIPQGTNTIYF; CDR3nt: TGTGCCAGTAGTACCGGCATACCACAGGGTACCAACACCATATATTTT; v_gene: TRBV19; j_gene: TRBJ1-3; abundance: -; d_gene: -
CDR3aa: CASSQAPPHSGGAYREQFF; CDR3nt: TGCGCCAGCAGCCAAGCCCCACCCCACAGCGGGGGGGCCTACCGCGAGCAGTTCTTC; v_gene: TRBV4-3; j_gene: TRBJ2-1; abundance: -; d_gene: TRBD2
CDR3aa: CASSLGSGANVLTF; CDR3nt: TGCGCCAGCAGCTTGGGTTCTGGGGCCAACGTCCTGACTTTC; v_gene: TRBV5-1; j_gene: TRBJ2-6; abundance: -; d_gene: -
CDR3aa: CASTSGANYNEQFF; CDR3nt: TGTGCCAGCACCTCGGGGGCGAACTACAATGAGCAGTTCTTC; v_gene: TRBV27; j_gene: TRBJ2-1; abundance: -; d_gene: -
CDR3aa: CASSPNIQGNYGYTF; CDR3nt: TGTGCCAGCAGCCCTAATATACAGGGTAACTATGGCTACACCTTC; v_gene: TRBV7-8; j_gene: TRBJ1-2; abundance: -; d_gene: -
CDR3aa: CASSIDGGSFYGYTF; CDR3nt: TGTGCCAGTAGTATAGATGGGGGGAGTTTCTATGGCTACACCTTC; v_gene: TRBV19; j_gene: TRBJ1-2; abundance: few; d_gene: -
CDR3aa: CASSPRLAGAYQLSYNEQFF; CDR3nt: TGTGCCAGCAGTCCGAGACTAGCGGGAGCCTACCAGCTCTCCTACAATGAGCAGTTCTTC; v_gene: TRBV2; j_gene: TRBJ2-1; abundance: once; d_gene: TRBD2
CDR3aa: CASSQDPTPWEPKRTFF; CDR3nt: TGTGCCAGCAGCCAAGATCCTACCCCGTGGGAACCCAAGCGAACTTTCTTT; v_gene: TRBV4-2; j_gene: TRBJ1-1; abundance: -; d_gene: -
CDR3aa: CATRDSHSNQPQHF; CDR3nt: TGTGCCACAAGGGACAGCCATAGCAATCAGCCCCAGCATTTT; v_gene: TRBV10-3; j_gene: TRBJ1-5; abundance: -; d_gene: TRBD1
CDR3aa: CASSPRTGRNSGNTIYF; CDR3nt: TGTGCCAGCAGCCCGAGGACAGGGCGAAACTCTGGAAACACCATATATTTT; v_gene: TRBV7-8; j_gene: TRBJ1-3; abundance: -; d_gene: TRBD1
CDR3aa: CASSPAEGRGSHGYTF; CDR3nt: TGTGCCAGCAGCCCCGCGGAGGGACGTGGATCTCATGGCTACACCTTC; v_gene: TRBV11-2; j_gene: TRBJ1-2; abundance: -; d_gene: -
CDR3aa: CASSAGTGRGEQYF; CDR3nt: TGTGCCAGCAGCGCCGGGACAGGGCGAGGCGAGCAGTACTTC; v_gene: TRBV7-6; j_gene: TRBJ2-7; abundance: few; d_gene: TRBD1
CDR3aa: CSVYPTRNEAFF; CDR3nt: TGCAGCGTTTATCCCACCAGGAATGAAGCTTTCTTT; v_gene: TRBV29-1; j_gene: TRBJ1-1; abundance: -; d_gene: -
CDR3aa: CASSTGQGIGYTF; CDR3nt: TGCGCCAGCAGCACGGGACAGGGGATTGGCTACACCTTC; v_gene: TRBV5-1; j_gene: TRBJ1-2; abundance: -; d_gene: TRBD1
CDR3aa: CASSSAPRALHF; CDR3nt: TGTGCCAGCAGTTCCGCCCCTCGGGCCCTCCACTTT; v_gene: TRBV6-5; j_gene: TRBJ1-6; abundance: -; d_gene: -
CDR3aa: CASSFGLAGGEDTQYF; CDR3nt: TGTGCCAGCAGCTTTGGACTAGCGGGAGGGGAAGATACGCAGTATTTT; v_gene: TRBV5-4; j_gene: TRBJ2-3; abundance: -; d_gene: TRBD2
CDR3aa: CASSPGDRANYGYTF; CDR3nt: TGTGCCAGCAGCCCCGGAGACAGGGCTAACTATGGCTACACCTTC; v_gene: TRBV5-5; j_gene: TRBJ1-2; abundance: medium-sized; d_gene: TRBD1
CDR3aa: CASSLALAGGQDEQFF; CDR3nt: TGTGCCAGCAGCTTAGCCCTAGCGGGGGGGCAAGATGAGCAGTTCTTC; v_gene: TRBV7-6; j_gene: TRBJ2-1; abundance: -; d_gene: TRBD2
CDR3aa: CAWSVHQGAYEQYF; CDR3nt: TGTGCCTGGAGTGTACATCAGGGGGCCTACGAGCAGTACTTC; v_gene: TRBV30; j_gene: TRBJ2-7; abundance: -; d_gene: TRBD1
CDR3aa: CASSLERTNTEAFF; CDR3nt: TGTGCCAGCAGCTTAGAACGGACGAACACTGAAGCTTTCTTT; v_gene: TRBV7-6; j_gene: TRBJ1-1; abundance: -; d_gene: -
CDR3aa: CASSLRTEHTGELFF; CDR3nt: TGCGCCAGCAGCTTGCGAACAGAACACACCGGGGAGCTGTTTTTT; v_gene: TRBV5-1; j_gene: TRBJ2-2; abundance: -; d_gene: -
CDR3aa: CASRLTAANTGELFF; CDR3nt: TGTGCCAGCAGACTGACAGCCGCGAACACCGGGGAGCTGTTTTTT; v_gene: TRBV2; j_gene: TRBJ2-2; abundance: -; d_gene: -
CDR3aa: CASSLVSREQFF; CDR3nt: TGTGCCAGCAGCTTAGTTAGTCGGGAGCAGTTCTTC; v_gene: TRBV7-9; j_gene: TRBJ2-1; abundance: few; d_gene: -
CDR3aa: CASSLPGLAGGWTGELFF; CDR3nt: TGTGCCAGCAGTTTGCCGGGACTAGCGGGAGGTTGGACCGGGGAGCTGTTTTTT; v_gene: TRBV27; j_gene: TRBJ2-2; abundance: -; d_gene: TRBD2
CDR3aa: CAWSYGQGGGYTF; CDR3nt: TGTGCCTGGAGTTACGGACAGGGCGGTGGCTACACCTTC; v_gene: TRBV30; j_gene: TRBJ1-2; abundance: -; d_gene: TRBD1
CDR3aa: CSGYRGDTDTQYF; CDR3nt: TGCAGCGGATACAGGGGTGACACAGATACGCAGTATTTT; v_gene: TRBV29-1; j_gene: TRBJ2-3; abundance: few; d_gene: TRBD1
CDR3aa: CASSLLQGANTGELFF; CDR3nt: TGCGCCAGCAGCTTGCTGCAGGGGGCCAACACCGGGGAGCTGTTTTTT; v_gene: TRBV5-1; j_gene: TRBJ2-2; abundance: -; d_gene: TRBD1
CDR3aa: CATTLHEKLFF; CDR3nt: TGTGCCACCACCCTCCATGAAAAACTGTTTTTT; v_gene: TRBV6-5; j_gene: TRBJ1-4; abundance: -; d_gene: -
CDR3aa: CATAGEGEKLFF; CDR3nt: TGTGCCACCGCGGGGGAGGGCGAAAAACTGTTTTTT; v_gene: TRBV19; j_gene: TRBJ1-4; abundance: many; d_gene: -
CDR3aa: CASSLQSEGTEAFF; CDR3nt: TGCGCCAGCAGTTTACAGTCGGAAGGCACTGAAGCTTTCTTT; v_gene: TRBV5-1; j_gene: TRBJ1-1; abundance: -; d_gene: -
CDR3aa: CAISESTKTYGYTF; CDR3nt: TGTGCCATCAGTGAGTCGACCAAGACGTATGGCTACACCTTC; v_gene: TRBV10-3; j_gene: TRBJ1-2; abundance: -; d_gene: -